This TCR beta chain was sequenced in a study of blood T cell repertoires in COVID-19. Seattle participants joined during active infection and were tracked over time. Germline assignment: CDR1 SEHNR and CDR2 FQNEAQ (reference sequence). V lost 4 bases, J lost 5 bases, and 9 bases lay in between. This CDR3 has 14 amino acids. This clone is a singleton in its sample. Generated by immunoSEQ multiplex PCR, the TCRdb table keeps only in-frame clones and is missing some. The table shows about 180,000 clones, with around four fifths occurring only once. The clonotype was recovered from a woman aged 70-85 years with COVID-19, enrolled during active disease. V gene TRBV7-9 combines with J gene TRBJ1-6; D not resolved. Source material: peripheral blood. CDR3 in amino acids: CASSSSGNNSPLHF. The CDR3 nucleotides are TGTGCCAGCAGCTCTTCCGGGAATAATTCACCCCTCCACTTT.